Listed below are T cell receptor beta chains from one sample, sequenced in a study of OX40 agonist ivuxolimab in advanced cancers. Only in-frame clones appear in the TCRdb table, and some are missing; sequencing was by immunoSEQ multiplex PCR. The table has 50,000 to 55,000 clones, 80% to 90% seen once; the top ten hold approximately 10%. The sample was CD4+ or CD8+ T cells sorted from blood, taken in a trial of the OX40 agonist ivuxolimab. These receptors were collected from an adult with an advanced solid tumor such as melanoma, head and neck, liver or kidney cancer. CDR3s include the opening cysteine and the closing phenylalanine or tryptophan. The D gene is left open where the match is weak.

>.|TRBJ1-1|TRBV28
TGTGCCAGCAGTTCCCTGACAGAAGAAGCTTTCTTT
CASSSLTEEAFF
>TRBD2|TRBJ2-1|TRBV2
TGTGCCAGCAGCCCTAGCGGGAGTGGCCTAGGTGAGCAGTTCTTC
CASSPSGSGLGEQFF
>.|TRBJ1-3|TRBV19
TGTGCCAGTAGTATATTCAGGGCGAACTCTGGAAACACCATATATTTT
CASSIFRANSGNTIYF
>TRBD1|TRBJ2-5|TRBV19
TGTGCCAGTAGTTCCCACAGGGGGGACGTTGAGACCCAGTACTTC
CASSSHRGDVETQYF
>TRBD1|TRBJ1-2|TRBV30
TGTGCCTGGGGGACAGTCTATGGCTACACCTTC
CAWGTVYGYTF
>.|TRBJ2-5|TRBV7-2
TGTGCCAGCAGCTTAGCGGGGGGCTGGGAGACCCAGTACTTC
CASSLAGGWETQYF
>.|TRBJ2-5|TRBV25-1
TGTGCCAGCAGTGCCCACGGGACTGAAGAGACCCAGTACTTC
CASSAHGTEETQYF
>TRBD1|TRBJ1-1|TRBV7-2
TGTGCCAGCAGCACTCAAGGGACAGGGAGCACTGAAGCTTTCTTT
CASSTQGTGSTEAFF
>TRBD2|TRBJ2-1|TRBV11-2
TGTGCCAGCAGCTTAGTCCTCGGGACTAGCTCCTACAATGAGCAGTTCTTC
CASSLVLGTSSYNEQFF
>.|TRBJ1-2|TRBV6-1
TGTGCCAGCAGTGAAAGAGGGGGAGGCTATGGCTACACCTTC
CASSERGGGYGYTF
>.|TRBJ2-3|TRBV10-1
TGCGCCAGCAGTGAGTCGGGAGTGACGGCAGATACGCAGTATTTT
CASSESGVTADTQYF
>.|TRBJ1-6|TRBV5-1
TGCGCCAGCAGCTTGGCCTATGGGGGTTATTCACCCCTCCACTTT
CASSLAYGGYSPLHF
>.|TRBJ1-5|TRBV28
TGTGCCAGCAGTTTAAGGTCTGTCCTGGGGCCCCAGCATTTT
CASSLRSVLGPQHF
>TRBD1|TRBJ1-2|TRBV25-1
TGTGCCAGCAGTGATTCCGGGACAGGGGGGACTATTTATGGCTACACCTTC
CASSDSGTGGTIYGYTF
>TRBD2|TRBJ2-5|TRBV27
TGTGCCAGCAGTTCCTCCCAGACTAGCGGGGGATGGCAAGAGACCCAGTACTTC
CASSSSQTSGGWQETQYF
>.|TRBJ2-4|TRBV30
TGTGCCTGGAGTGTAAAAGGGTCCGGAAACATTCAGTACTTC
CAWSVKGSGNIQYF
>.|TRBJ1-3|TRBV19
TGTGCCAGTAGTATGGAGGCGTACTCTGGAAACACCATATATTTT
CASSMEAYSGNTIYF
>.|TRBJ1-2|TRBV18
TGTGCCAGCTCCCCCGACGCGTCTAACTATGGCTACACCTTC
CASSPDASNYGYTF
>.|TRBJ2-3|TRBV18
TGTGCCAGCTCACCACGGATTCGACGAGGAGGATCCACAGATACGCAGTATTTT
CASSPRIRRGGSTDTQYF
>.|TRBJ1-1|TRBV19
TGTGCCAGTAGTTGGGAGGAAGGTGAAGCTTTCTTT
CASSWEEGEAFF
>.|TRBJ1-6|TRBV9
TGTGCCAGCAGCGTAGTTTCGGGTCAGACCCTCCACTTT
CASSVVSGQTLHF
>TRBD1|TRBJ1-6|TRBV6-5
TGTGCCAGCAGTCGGGACAGGGGAAATTCACCCCTCCACTTT
CASSRDRGNSPLHF
>.|TRBJ2-7|TRBV4-3
TGCGCCAGCAGCCAACTCGGGACGCGCGAGCAGTACTTC
CASSQLGTREQYF